A single sample is the source of the 10 T cell receptor beta chains below, sequenced in a study of type 1 regulatory T cells. TCRdb reprocessed the reads via MiXCR and lists one record per CDR3 protein. Of about 42,000 distinct CDR3 sequences detected, more than 10% appear once; the ten largest clones hold over 7%. These receptors' targets are unknown. The sequenced sample was cultured non-Tr1 T cells, either the whole culture or a sorted T cell fraction (not recorded which). Receptors were obtained from a human donor in good health.

This clonotype was seen more than once but under ten times. This sequence joins TRBV20-1 and TRBJ2-1; 9 bases line up with TRBD2. This CDR3 region has 14 residues. The germline V gene encodes CDR1 DFQATT and CDR2 SNEGSKA (reference sequence). Trimming removed 6 bases from V and 4 bases from J; junction bases left unmatched: 7. The CDR3 nucleotides read TGCAGTGCGTCAGGCGCGGGAGGGTACAATGAGCAGTTCTTC. Translating it yields CSASGAGGYNEQFF.

On this clonotype itself: The germline gene is not matched at one end of the junction; a read error may be the cause. This chain joins TRBV27 and TRBJ2-3, with 7 bases matching TRBD2. The CDR3 extends over 12 amino acids. Germline loops: CDR1 MNHEY, CDR2 SMNVEV (reference sequence). Here the CDR3 reads CASPELACDPYF. DNA of the CDR3: TGTGCCAGCCCGGAACTAGCGTGCGACCCGTACTTT.

This clonotype was seen many times. The V call is TRBV12-3 or TRBV12-4, the J call TRBJ1-1; TRBD1 matches 8 bases. The V segment lost 7 bases and the J segment 4 bases; nucleotides outside the gene matches: 8. The CDR3 runs 14 residues. CDR3: CASILRGRTTEAFF. CDR3 DNA sequence: TGTGCCAGCATCCTCAGGGGGCGCACCACTGAAGCTTTCTTT.

The table lists this clonotype with many counts. This CDR3 is CASSMTSGSPVAYEQYF. CDR3 in DNA: TGTGCCAGCAGCATGACTAGCGGGAGTCCGGTGGCCTACGAGCAGTACTTC. V usage is TRBV12-3 or TRBV12-4 and J usage is TRBJ2-7; TRBD2 matches 12 bases. V dropped 6 bases and J dropped 2; count of bases not matched to a gene: 11. This CDR3 has 17 amino acids.

This clonotype appeared a few times. The chain employs TRBV4-1 and TRBJ2-1; no reliable D call. CDR3 length equals 13 residues. The germline V gene encodes CDR1 MGHRA and CDR2 YSYEKL. Trimming removed 0 bases at V and 9 bases at J, with 9 bases between. CDR3: CASSQDWLPEQFF. The CDR3 bases are TGCGCCAGCAGCCAAGACTGGCTCCCTGAGCAGTTCTTC.

This clonotype has a count of ten or more. The chain employs TRBV5-6 and TRBJ2-2; D is unclear. Per the germline V gene, CDR1 is SGHDT and CDR2 is YYEEEE. The germline V and J ends were trimmed by 7 bases and 1 base, with 14 bases remaining between them. There are 15 residues in the CDR3. This chain's CDR3 is CASQLTWGNTGELFF. For the CDR3, the DNA is TGTGCCAGCCAATTAACATGGGGGAACACCGGGGAGCTGTTTTTT. The full variable domain, completed using reference TRBV5-6 and TRBJ2-2, is DAGVTQSPTHLIKTRGQQVTLRCSPKSGHDTVSWYQQALGQGPQFIFQYYEEEERQRGNFPDRFSGHQFPNYSSELNVNALLLGDSALYLCASQLTWGNTGELFFGEGSRLTVL.

The rearrangement uses TRBV20-1 and TRBJ2-3; weak D call: TRBD1 (6 bases). V shed 3 bases and J shed 6 bases, with 7 bases lying between them. The V gene's germline CDR1 is DFQATT and CDR2 SNEGSKA (reference sequence). CDR3 size: 11 residues. Here the CDR3 reads CSARRGDTQYF. Here the CDR3 DNA reads TGCAGTGCTAGGAGGGGGGATACGCAGTATTTT.

V is TRBV7-9 and J is TRBJ2-3, with unresolved D. The CDR3 has 13 residues. Trimming cost V 8 bases and J 0 bases, with 9 bases left between them. Germline V gene lookup returns CDR1 SEHNR and CDR2 FQNEAQ (reference sequence). The CDR3 reads CASHYGSTDTQYF. CDR3 bases: TGTGCCAGCCACTACGGGAGCACAGATACGCAGTATTTT.

There are many counts of this clonotype. CDR3 residues: CASSAKGGQTSYTF. The CDR3 region has the DNA TGTGCCAGCAGCGCAAAAGGCGGGCAGACTAGTTACACCTTC. The V gene is TRBV7-6, the J gene TRBJ1-2, with D unresolved. The germline V and J ends were trimmed by 5 bases and 11 bases, with 21 bases remaining between them. The CDR3 is made up of 14 amino acids. CDR1 SGHVS and CDR2 FNYEAQ come from the germline V gene.

This rearrangement joins TRBV20-1 to TRBJ2-3; D remains unclear. The ends were cut back, 3 bases at V and 2 bases at J, with 3 bases in the middle. Germline V gives CDR1 DFQATT, CDR2 SNEGSKA (reference sequence). This CDR3 is 11 amino acids long. In DNA, the CDR3 is TGCAGTGCTAGGACCACAGATACGCAGTATTTT. Amino acids: CSARTTDTQYF.